A single sample is the source of the 30 T cell receptor beta chains below, sequenced in a study of blood T cell repertoires in COVID-19. Libraries were prepared by immunoSEQ multiplex PCR; TCRdb keeps only in-frame clonotypes and omits some of them. Among about 64,000 clones listed, 88% were seen once. Sequenced: peripheral blood. Receptors originate from a woman aged 55 to 70 with COVID-19, enrolled during active disease.

V and J are TRBV7-9 and TRBJ1-1, with D possibly being TRBD1 (5 bases). With 1 base removed from V and 1 base from J, the gap between germline ends came to 7 bases. The CDR3 is 14 amino acids. CDR1 and CDR2 from the germline V gene are SEHNR and FQNEAQ (reference sequence). The CDR3 DNA reads TGTGCCAGCAGCTTAGGCGGGGGGAACACTGAAGCTTTCTTT. This codes for CASSLGGGNTEAFF.

V and J are TRBV12-3 or TRBV12-4 and TRBJ1-5; D unclear. CDR3 size: 13 residues. V was pared by 5 bases and J by 1 base, with 6 bases between. The chain's CDR3 is CASSQTSNQPQHF. The CDR3 region has the DNA TGTGCCAGCAGTCAGACAAGCAATCAGCCCCAGCATTTT.

CDR3 DNA sequence: TGTGCCAGCAGCGAAGCCAGGGGCTTGAACACTGAAGCTTTCTTT. Translation gives CASSEARGLNTEAFF. The chain links TRBV13 to TRBJ1-1; D is possibly TRBD1 (6 bases). Trimming took 5 bases from V and 0 from J, leaving 13 bases between them. In germline, CDR1 is PRHDT, CDR2 FYEKMQ (reference sequence). This CDR3 contains 15 residues.

The chain joins TRBV6-2 or TRBV6-3 to TRBJ1-5; maybe TRBD1 (5 bases). V was clipped by 4 bases and J by 4 bases, with 8 bases between them. Germline lookup yields CDR1 MNHEY and CDR2 SVGEGT. This CDR3 has 13 amino acids. In DNA form, the CDR3 reads TGTGCCAGCAGTTCGGGGGGGAATCAGCCCCAGCATTTT. This codes for CASSSGGNQPQHF.

The CDR3 DNA reads as TGTGCCAGCAGCGTAGGGCCGAATGAGCAGTTCTTC. The encoded protein is CASSVGPNEQFF. The V gene is TRBV11-2, the J gene TRBJ2-1; D is undetermined. This CDR3 spans 12 amino acids. Germline V CDR1 and CDR2: SGHAT, FQNNGV. V was pared by 5 bases and J by 7 bases, with 9 bases between.

J is TRBJ1-2 and V is TRBV10-3; TRBD1 might be the D (6 bases). Trimming removed 0 bases at V and 4 bases at J, with 15 bases between. Germline lookup yields CDR1 ENHRY and CDR2 SYGVKD. CDR3 length: 16 residues. CDR3 DNA sequence: TGTGCCATCAGTGAGTCGACAGGCCCTGCCCTCTATGGCTACACCTTC. This codes for CAISESTGPALYGYTF.

This sequence joins TRBV7-2 and TRBJ2-1, with D possibly being TRBD2 (5 bases). The germline V gene has CDR1 SGHTA and CDR2 FQGNSA. V shed 9 bases and J shed 8 bases, with 17 bases lying between them. This CDR3 has 13 residues. CDR3 sequence (DNA): TGTGCCAGTCGACGCGGCGGAGGCGATGAGCAGTTCTTC. Translation: CASRRGGGDEQFF.

The chain employs TRBV11-3 and TRBJ2-1, with 11 bases aligning to TRBD2. Germline V gene sequence: CDR1 SGHNT, CDR2 YENEEA. With 0 bases clipped from V and 6 bases from J, the junction kept 1 base outside the gene matches. CDR3 length: 15 residues. CDR3: CASSLDSGGANEQFF. The CDR3 bases are TGTGCCAGCAGCTTAGATAGCGGGGGGGCCAATGAGCAGTTCTTC. Supplemented by reference TRBV11-3 and TRBJ2-1, the full variable domain reads EAGVVQSPRYKIIEKKQPVAFWCNPISGHNTLYWYLQNLGQGPELLIRYENEEAVDDSQLPKDRFSAERLKGVDSTLKIQPAELGDSAVYLCASSLDSGGANEQFFGPGTRLTVL.

The rearrangement uses TRBV5-1 and TRBJ1-6, with a tentative D call TRBD1 (6 bases). Per the germline V gene, CDR1 is SGHRS and CDR2 is YFSETQ. This CDR3 has 14 residues. The ends were cut back, 2 bases at V and 4 bases at J, with 7 bases in the middle. The CDR3 DNA reads as TGCGCCAGCAGCTTCGGACAGTATAATTCACCCCTCCACTTT. It translates to CASSFGQYNSPLHF.

The chain joins TRBV12-3 or TRBV12-4 to TRBJ2-2; D is undetermined. Trimming removed 8 bases from V and 7 bases from J, with 14 bases in between. CDR3 length equals 13 residues. CDR3 DNA: TGTGCCAGCCGCCTACCCCAGGACGGGGAGCTGTTTTTT. Translation: CASRLPQDGELFF.

The V gene is TRBV6-5, the J gene TRBJ1-5; possibly TRBD1 for D (6 bases). Trimming removed 2 bases from V and 1 base from J, with 9 bases in between. CDR1 is MNHEY and CDR2 is SVGAGI in the germline V gene. The CDR3 runs to 15 residues. The CDR3: CASSYEGGSNQPQHF. The CDR3 coding sequence is TGTGCCAGCAGTTACGAGGGGGGGAGCAATCAGCCCCAGCATTTT.

The V and J genes are TRBV4-2 and TRBJ1-2, with 7 bases lining up with TRBD1. With 1 base clipped from V and 0 bases from J, the junction kept 8 bases outside the gene matches. Germline V gene sequence: CDR1 LGHNA, CDR2 YNFKEQ. CDR3 length: 17 amino acids. This CDR3 reads CASSQVVDRETNYGYTF. The CDR3, as DNA: TGTGCCAGCAGCCAAGTGGTCGACAGGGAAACTAACTATGGCTACACCTTC.

The chain carries TRBV7-9 and TRBJ1-1, with D possibly being TRBD1 (5 bases). Trimming took off 3 bases at V and 0 bases at J, with 5 bases between the two ends. The germline gives CDR1 SEHNR, CDR2 FQNEAQ (reference sequence). The CDR3 has 13 residues. The CDR3 coding sequence is TGTGCCAGCAGCTTCAGGGTGAACACTGAAGCTTTCTTT. Its translation is CASSFRVNTEAFF.

The rearrangement links TRBV7-6 to TRBJ2-5; 14 bases are shared with TRBD2. Germline V gene lookup returns CDR1 SGHVS and CDR2 FNYEAQ. The CDR3 runs to 16 residues. J was trimmed by 1 base and V by 5 bases; bases with no gene match: 3. DNA of the CDR3: TGTGCCAGCAGCCTCGGACTAGCGGGGGGCCAAGAGACCCAGTACTTC. Its translation is CASSLGLAGGQETQYF. Full variable domain (missing parts from reference TRBV7-6 and TRBJ2-5): GAGVSQSPRYKVTKRGQDVALRCDPISGHVSLYWYRQALGQGPEFLTYFNYEAQQDKSGLPNDRFSAERPEGSISTLTIQRTEQRDSAMYRCASSLGLAGGQETQYFGPGTRLLVL.

J is TRBJ2-2 and V is TRBV29-1; 7 positions agree with TRBD2. This CDR3 has 14 amino acids. The V segment lost 7 bases and the J segment 6 bases; nucleotides outside the gene matches: 11. Germline V CDR1 and CDR2: SQVTM, ANQGSEA. The CDR3 spells CSGRQAGVAGELFF. CDR3 DNA sequence: TGCAGCGGACGCCAGGCGGGAGTTGCCGGGGAGCTGTTTTTT.

This clone was observed a handful of times. The chain links TRBV2 to TRBJ1-2, with 7 bases fitting TRBD1. V was pared by 6 bases and J by 8 bases, with 9 bases of the junction left unmatched. CDR3 length: 13 amino acids. CDR1 is SNHLY, CDR2 FYNNEI, per germline. CDR3 region: CASRDGQAGGYTF. As DNA, the CDR3 is TGTGCCAGCAGAGACGGACAGGCTGGCGGCTACACCTTC.

This sequence joins TRBV6-2 or TRBV6-3 and TRBJ2-7; D not resolved. This CDR3 has 14 amino acids. CDR1 is MNHEY, CDR2 SVGEGT, per germline. Deletions cut 3 bases from V and 1 base from J, with 10 bases between. CDR3 nucleotides: TGTGCCAGCAGTTATTACGCCGGGTCCTACGAGCAGTACTTC. It codes for CASSYYAGSYEQYF.

V gene TRBV19 combines with J gene TRBJ1-1; TRBD1 aligns across 7 bases. The CDR3 runs 15 residues. Trimming took 6 bases from V and 5 from J; bases not matched to a gene: 12. Germline lookup yields CDR1 LNHDA and CDR2 SQIVND (reference sequence). The CDR3 nucleotides are TGTGCCAGTAGCCCGCCGGGACAGCTTACGACTGAAGCTTTCTTT. Amino acid sequence: CASSPPGQLTTEAFF.

The chain carries TRBV24-1 and TRBJ2-1; the D gene is possibly TRBD2 (6 bases). Germline CDR1 KGHDR, CDR2 SFDVKD. The V end lost 3 bases, the J end lost 7 bases, and 12 bases lay between the germline ends. The CDR3 length is 14 residues. CDR3 DNA sequence: TGTGCCACCAGTGATCCCTCCCGGGGGAATGAGCAGTTCTTC. It specifies CATSDPSRGNEQFF.

This chain uses TRBV10-3 with TRBJ1-5, with TRBD1 identical over 10 bases. This CDR3 has 18 residues. Germline V lookup: CDR1 ENHRY, CDR2 SYGVKD. V lost 2 bases to trimming and J lost 9 bases; unmatched junction nucleotides: 16. The CDR3 is CAISETFTGTGDISPQHF. CDR3 DNA sequence: TGTGCCATCAGTGAGACCTTTACCGGGACAGGGGACATCTCGCCCCAGCATTTT.

This chain joins TRBV29-1 and TRBJ1-2; TRBD1 agrees at 8 bases. J was trimmed by 4 bases and V by 4 bases; bases with no gene match: 2. Germline V lookup: CDR1 SQVTM, CDR2 ANQGSEA. This CDR3 has 12 amino acids. The CDR3 bases are TGCAGCGTTGGACAGGGGAGCTATGGCTACACCTTC. Residues: CSVGQGSYGYTF.

In this sample, this clone turned up a few times. V gene TRBV14 combines with J gene TRBJ2-7; perhaps TRBD2 as D (6 bases). CDR3 size: 16 residues. Trimming pared 1 base from V and 0 bases from J, leaving 13 bases between. From germline, CDR1 is SGHDN and CDR2 FVKESK. The CDR3 here is CASSQGLATLSYEQYF. For the CDR3, the DNA is TGTGCCAGCAGCCAAGGGCTAGCGACACTCTCCTACGAGCAGTACTTC.

The gene calls are TRBV6-5 and TRBJ1-3, with 8 bases that match TRBD1. This CDR3 comprises 16 residues. The trim removed 1 base at V and 3 bases at J, leaving 5 bases unmatched. The germline V gene encodes CDR1 MNHEY and CDR2 SVGAGI. CDR3 nucleotide sequence: TGTGCCAGCAGTTACTGGGGACAGGAGGGTGGAAACACCATATATTTT. It is translated as CASSYWGQEGGNTIYF.

The J gene is TRBJ1-1, the V gene TRBV30, with TRBD1 as a possible D gene (6 bases). CDR1 and CDR2 (germline): GTSNPN, SVGIG (reference sequence). There are 15 residues in the CDR3. V lost 2 bases and J lost 5, with 18 bases in between. CDR3 sequence reads: CAWSPIATGRTEAFF. As DNA, the CDR3 is TGTGCCTGGAGTCCAATAGCGACAGGAAGGACTGAAGCTTTCTTT.

The CDR3 reads CASSDELAGGPNEQFF. Written as DNA, the CDR3 is TGTGCCAGCAGTGACGAATTAGCGGGGGGGCCGAATGAGCAGTTCTTC. The chain has TRBV25-1 and TRBJ2-1, with 11 bases that match TRBD2. The CDR3 runs 16 residues. Germline trimming cut 3 bases from V and 7 bases from J; bases unmatched to any gene: 8. Germline values: CDR1 MGHDK, CDR2 SYGVNS.

J is TRBJ2-3 and V is TRBV5-8, with D maybe TRBD2 (5 bases). Trimming removed 2 bases at V and 1 base at J, with 5 bases between. The V gene's germline CDR1 is SGHTS and CDR2 YDEGEE. The CDR3 totals 13 residues. This CDR3 is CASSFSGTDTQYF. The CDR3 DNA sequence: TGTGCCAGCAGCTTTAGCGGCACAGATACGCAGTATTTT.

This chain joins TRBV10-2 and TRBJ2-7; 8 bases line up with TRBD1. V dropped 6 bases and J dropped 4; count of bases not matched to a gene: 8. Per the germline V gene, CDR1 is WSHSY and CDR2 is SAAADI. The CDR3 contains 14 residues. The CDR3 spells CASSGQGAWYEQYF. CDR3 in DNA: TGCGCCAGCAGCGGGCAGGGGGCTTGGTACGAGCAGTACTTC.

The chain couples TRBV10-3 to TRBJ2-5; D is possibly TRBD2 (5 bases). The length of the CDR3 is 13 residues. V was pared by 1 base and J by 5 bases, with 8 bases between. Germline V gives CDR1 ENHRY, CDR2 SYGVKD. CDR3 protein: CAISEWGDETQYF. The CDR3 nucleotides are TGTGCCATCAGTGAGTGGGGAGACGAGACCCAGTACTTC.

The rearrangement uses TRBV27 and TRBJ1-2; tentative D call: TRBD1 (5 bases). V was pared by 3 bases and J by 7 bases, with 12 bases between. This CDR3 is built from 13 residues. CDR1 is MNHEY, CDR2 SMNVEV, per germline (reference sequence). The CDR3 here is CASSFGRAVGYTF. The CDR3 DNA reads TGTGCCAGCAGTTTCGGCAGGGCAGTTGGCTACACCTTC.

This clone was detected only once. The chain recombines TRBV28 with TRBJ1-1; weak D call: TRBD1 (5 bases). The germline CDR1 and CDR2 sequences are MDHEN and SYDVKM. The CDR3 is 15 amino acids. V dropped 5 bases and J dropped 3 bases, with 16 bases sitting between them. The CDR3 is CASSVRVTADTEAFF. CDR3 bases: TGTGCCAGCAGTGTCAGGGTCACGGCCGACACTGAAGCTTTCTTT.